This TCR beta chain is drawn from a study of vaccination and CD4 T cells after COVID-19. A note on this clonotype: Its antigen is currently unknown.

Sample treatment: approximately 11-day PBMC culture with coronavirus spike peptide pools or control peptides (ViraFEST assay). The CDR3 runs 11 residues. Germline-derived CDR1 and CDR2 are MNHEY and SVGEGT. The V gene lost 10 bases and the J gene lost 7 bases, with 13 bases spanning the gap. An Oncomine TCR Beta short-read assay was used to sequence the DNA from cultured CD4+ T cells. TCRdb re-called the PCR reads through MiXCR, storing one row per CDR3 protein. Of about 13,000 distinct CDR3 sequences in the sample, roughly 45% were seen once. J is TRBJ2-5 and V is TRBV6-2 or TRBV6-3; no reliable D call. The clonotype comes from a human donor who had recovered from COVID-19. Material: CD4+ T cells from blood, cultured in vitro, obtained after SARS-CoV-2 vaccination. DNA of the CDR3: TGTGCCACCAAGGACGTCGGGACCCAGTACTTC. Amino acids: CATKDVGTQYF.